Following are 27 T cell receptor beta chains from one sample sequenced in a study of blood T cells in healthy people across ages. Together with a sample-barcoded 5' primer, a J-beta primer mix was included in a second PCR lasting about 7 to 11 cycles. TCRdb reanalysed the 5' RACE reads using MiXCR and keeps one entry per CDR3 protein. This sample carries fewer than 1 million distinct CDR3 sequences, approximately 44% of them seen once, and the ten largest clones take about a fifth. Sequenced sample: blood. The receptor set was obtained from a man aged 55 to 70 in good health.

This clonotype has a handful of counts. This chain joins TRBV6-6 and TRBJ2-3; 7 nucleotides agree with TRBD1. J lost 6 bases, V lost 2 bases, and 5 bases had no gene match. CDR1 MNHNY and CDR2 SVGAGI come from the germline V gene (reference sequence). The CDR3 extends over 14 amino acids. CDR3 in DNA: TGTGCCAGCAGTTACAGGCAGGGGGTGGATACGCAGTATTTT. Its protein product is CASSYRQGVDTQYF.

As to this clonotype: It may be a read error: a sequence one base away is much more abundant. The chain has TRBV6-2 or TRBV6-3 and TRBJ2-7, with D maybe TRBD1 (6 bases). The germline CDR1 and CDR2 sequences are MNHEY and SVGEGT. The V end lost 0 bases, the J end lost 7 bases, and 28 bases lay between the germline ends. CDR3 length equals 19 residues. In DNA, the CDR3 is TGTGCCAGCAGTTACTCGACGGGAAGTGGGGGCAGGGATTACAATGAGCAGTACTTC. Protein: CASSYSTGSGGRDYNEQYF.

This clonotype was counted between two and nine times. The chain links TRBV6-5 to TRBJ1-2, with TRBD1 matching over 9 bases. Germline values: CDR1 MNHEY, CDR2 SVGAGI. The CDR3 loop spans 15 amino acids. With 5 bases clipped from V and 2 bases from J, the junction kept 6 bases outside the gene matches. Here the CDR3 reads CASSGTGTGNYGYTF. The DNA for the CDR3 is TGTGCCAGCAGTGGAACCGGGACAGGGAACTATGGCTACACCTTC.

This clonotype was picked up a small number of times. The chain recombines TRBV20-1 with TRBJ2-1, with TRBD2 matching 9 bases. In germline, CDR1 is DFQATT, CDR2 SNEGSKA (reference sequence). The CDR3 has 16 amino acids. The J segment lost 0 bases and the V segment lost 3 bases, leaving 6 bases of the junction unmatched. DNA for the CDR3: TGCAGTGCTAGTATAGCGGGGGCCAGCTCCTACAATGAGCAGTTCTTC. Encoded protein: CSASIAGASSYNEQFF.

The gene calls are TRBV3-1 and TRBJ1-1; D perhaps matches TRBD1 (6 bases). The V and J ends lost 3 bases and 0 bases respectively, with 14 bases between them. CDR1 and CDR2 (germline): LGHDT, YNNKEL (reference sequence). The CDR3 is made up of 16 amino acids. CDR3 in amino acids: CASSHYSTGLNTEAFF. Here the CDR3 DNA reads TGTGCCAGCAGCCATTACTCGACAGGCCTGAACACTGAAGCTTTCTTT.

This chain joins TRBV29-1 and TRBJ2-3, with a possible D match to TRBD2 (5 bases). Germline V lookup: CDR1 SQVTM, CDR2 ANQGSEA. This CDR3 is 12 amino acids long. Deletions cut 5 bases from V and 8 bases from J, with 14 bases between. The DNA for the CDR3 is TGCAGCGTTATCCTCCTGGAGGCTACGCAGTATTTT. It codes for CSVILLEATQYF.

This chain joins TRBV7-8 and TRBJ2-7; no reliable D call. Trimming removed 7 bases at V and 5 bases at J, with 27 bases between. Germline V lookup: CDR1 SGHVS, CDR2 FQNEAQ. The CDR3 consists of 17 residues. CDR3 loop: CASTPISRADLPHEQYF. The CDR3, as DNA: TGTGCCAGCACCCCTATATCCCGGGCAGACCTCCCTCACGAGCAGTACTTC.

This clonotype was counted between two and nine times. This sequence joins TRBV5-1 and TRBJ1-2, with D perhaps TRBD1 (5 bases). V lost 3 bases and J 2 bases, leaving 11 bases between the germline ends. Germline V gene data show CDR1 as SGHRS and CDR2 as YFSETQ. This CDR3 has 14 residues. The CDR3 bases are TGCGCCAGCAGCTCCGCCGAGGGGAACTATGGCTACACCTTC. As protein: CASSSAEGNYGYTF.

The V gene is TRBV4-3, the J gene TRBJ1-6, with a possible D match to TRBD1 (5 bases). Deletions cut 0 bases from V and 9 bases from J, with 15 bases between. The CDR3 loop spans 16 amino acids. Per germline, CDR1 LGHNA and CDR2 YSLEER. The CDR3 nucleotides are TGCGCCAGCAGCCAAGATCGGGACCCTCTGACTTCACCCCTCCACTTT. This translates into CASSQDRDPLTSPLHF.

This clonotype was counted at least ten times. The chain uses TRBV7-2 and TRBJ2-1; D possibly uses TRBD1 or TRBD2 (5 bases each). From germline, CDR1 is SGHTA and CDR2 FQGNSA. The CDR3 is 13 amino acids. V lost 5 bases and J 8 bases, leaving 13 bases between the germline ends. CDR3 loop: CASSKNRGDEQFF. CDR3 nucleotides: TGTGCCAGCAGCAAAAACCGAGGGGATGAGCAGTTCTTC.

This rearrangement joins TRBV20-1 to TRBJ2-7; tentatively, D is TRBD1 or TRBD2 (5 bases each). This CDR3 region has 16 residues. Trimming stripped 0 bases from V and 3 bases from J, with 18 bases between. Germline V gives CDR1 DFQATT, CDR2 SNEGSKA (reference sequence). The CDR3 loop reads CSARDPGTGTNYEQYF. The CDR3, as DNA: TGCAGTGCTAGAGATCCGGGAACTGGGACCAACTACGAGCAGTACTTC.

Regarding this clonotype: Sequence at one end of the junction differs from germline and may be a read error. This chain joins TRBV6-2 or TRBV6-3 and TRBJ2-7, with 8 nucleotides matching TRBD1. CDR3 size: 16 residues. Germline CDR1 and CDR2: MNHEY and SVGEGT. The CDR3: CASSYSGQELSYERYF. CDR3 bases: TGTGCCAGCAGTTACTCGGGACAGGAGCTCTCCTACGAGCGGTACTTC.

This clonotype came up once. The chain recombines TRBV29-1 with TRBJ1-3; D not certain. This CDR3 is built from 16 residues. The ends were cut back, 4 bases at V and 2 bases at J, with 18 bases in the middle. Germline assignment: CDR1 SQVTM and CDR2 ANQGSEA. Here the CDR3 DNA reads TGCAGCGTTGCCTTTGGATCTAGCCGGGCTGGAAACACCATATATTTT. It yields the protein CSVAFGSSRAGNTIYF.

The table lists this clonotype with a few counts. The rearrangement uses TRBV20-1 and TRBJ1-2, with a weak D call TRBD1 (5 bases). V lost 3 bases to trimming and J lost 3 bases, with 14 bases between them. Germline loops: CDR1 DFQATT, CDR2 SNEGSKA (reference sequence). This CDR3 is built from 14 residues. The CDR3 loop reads CSASAGVPDYGYTF. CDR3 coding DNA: TGCAGTGCTAGCGCGGGGGTGCCCGACTATGGCTACACCTTC.

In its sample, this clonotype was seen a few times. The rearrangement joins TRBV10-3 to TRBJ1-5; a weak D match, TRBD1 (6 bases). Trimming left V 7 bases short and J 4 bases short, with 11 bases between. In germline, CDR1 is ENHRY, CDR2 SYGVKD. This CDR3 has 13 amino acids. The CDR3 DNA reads TGTGCCATCAAAAGTCAGGGGAATCAGCCCCAGCATTTT. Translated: CAIKSQGNQPQHF.

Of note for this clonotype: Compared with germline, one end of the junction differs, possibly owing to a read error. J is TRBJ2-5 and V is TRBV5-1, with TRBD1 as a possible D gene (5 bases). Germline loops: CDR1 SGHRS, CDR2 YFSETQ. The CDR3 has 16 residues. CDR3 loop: CASSLFSQGPQKTQYF. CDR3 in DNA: TGCGCCAGCAGCTTGTTTTCTCAGGGTCCCCAAAAGACCCAGTACTTC.

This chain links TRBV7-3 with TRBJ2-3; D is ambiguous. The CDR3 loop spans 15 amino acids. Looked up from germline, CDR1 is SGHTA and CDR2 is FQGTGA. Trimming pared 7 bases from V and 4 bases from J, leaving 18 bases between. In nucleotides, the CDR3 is TGTGCCAGCAAAAAGGGCAGTCTAAAGGCAGATACGCAGTATTTT. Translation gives CASKKGSLKADTQYF.

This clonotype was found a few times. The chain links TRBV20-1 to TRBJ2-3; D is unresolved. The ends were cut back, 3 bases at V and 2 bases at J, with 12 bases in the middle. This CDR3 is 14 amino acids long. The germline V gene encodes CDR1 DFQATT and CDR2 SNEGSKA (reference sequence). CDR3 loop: CSASKMDNTDTQYF. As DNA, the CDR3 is TGCAGTGCTAGCAAAATGGATAACACAGATACGCAGTATTTT.

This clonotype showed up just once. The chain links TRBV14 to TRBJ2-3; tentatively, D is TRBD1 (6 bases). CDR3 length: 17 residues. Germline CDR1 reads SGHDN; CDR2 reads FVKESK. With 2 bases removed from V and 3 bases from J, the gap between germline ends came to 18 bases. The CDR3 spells CASSQTQGFSSTDTQYF. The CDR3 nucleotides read TGTGCCAGCAGCCAAACACAGGGTTTCTCTAGTACAGATACGCAGTATTTT.

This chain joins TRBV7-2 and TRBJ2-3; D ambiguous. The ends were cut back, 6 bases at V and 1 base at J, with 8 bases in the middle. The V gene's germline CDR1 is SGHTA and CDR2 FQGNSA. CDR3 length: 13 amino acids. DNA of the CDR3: TGTGCCAGCAGAAATACAGGCACAGATACGCAGTATTTT. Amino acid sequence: CASRNTGTDTQYF.

The CDR3 loop is CASSLVRGTTTDTQYF. DNA for the CDR3: TGCGCCAGCAGCTTGGTTAGAGGCACTACCACAGATACGCAGTATTTT. J is TRBJ2-3 and V is TRBV5-1, with D unresolved. The CDR3 covers 16 residues. Germline CDR1 and CDR2: SGHRS and YFSETQ. Trimming shortened V by 0 bases and J by 2 bases, and 13 bases separated the two germline ends.

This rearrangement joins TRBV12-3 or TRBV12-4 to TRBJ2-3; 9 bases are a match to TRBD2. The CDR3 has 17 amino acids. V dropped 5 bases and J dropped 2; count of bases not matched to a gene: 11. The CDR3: CASSQRGTSGPTDTQYF. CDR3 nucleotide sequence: TGTGCCAGCAGTCAGCGCGGAACTAGCGGGCCCACAGATACGCAGTATTTT.

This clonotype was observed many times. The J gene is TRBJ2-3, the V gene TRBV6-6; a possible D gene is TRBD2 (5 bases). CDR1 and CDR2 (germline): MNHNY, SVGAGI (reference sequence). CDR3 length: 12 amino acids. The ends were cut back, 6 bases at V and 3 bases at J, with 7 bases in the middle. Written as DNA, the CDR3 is TGTGCCAGCAGCCGAGGGACAGATACGCAGTATTTT. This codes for CASSRGTDTQYF.

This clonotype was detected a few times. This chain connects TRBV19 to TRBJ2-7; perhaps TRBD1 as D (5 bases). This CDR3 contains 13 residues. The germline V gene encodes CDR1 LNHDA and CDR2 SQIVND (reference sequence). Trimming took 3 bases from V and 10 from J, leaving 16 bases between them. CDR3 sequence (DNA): TGTGCCAGTAGTATGGGTCAGGGAACTACTCAGTACTTC. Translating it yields CASSMGQGTTQYF.

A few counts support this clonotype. The CDR3 loop is CASSTPDGYRSTNEKLFF. The CDR3 coding sequence is TGTGCCAGCAGTACTCCGGACGGGTATCGATCAACTAATGAAAAACTGTTTTTT. The chain joins TRBV25-1 to TRBJ1-4; D unresolved. V lost 5 bases, J lost 0 bases, and 19 bases lay in between. CDR1 and CDR2 (germline): MGHDK, SYGVNS. CDR3 length: 18 amino acids.

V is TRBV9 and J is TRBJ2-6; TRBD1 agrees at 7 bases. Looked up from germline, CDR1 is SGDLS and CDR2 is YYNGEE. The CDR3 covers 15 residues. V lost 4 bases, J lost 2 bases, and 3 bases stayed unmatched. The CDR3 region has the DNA TGTGCCAGCAGCCAAGACAGGGCTGGGGCCAACGTCCTGACTTTC. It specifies CASSQDRAGANVLTF.

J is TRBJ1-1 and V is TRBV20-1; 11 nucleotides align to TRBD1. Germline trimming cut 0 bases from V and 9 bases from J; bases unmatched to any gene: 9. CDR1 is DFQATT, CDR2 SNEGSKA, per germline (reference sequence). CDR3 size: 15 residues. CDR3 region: CSARDPGQGAVQAFF. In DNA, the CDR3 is TGCAGTGCTAGAGATCCCGGACAGGGGGCGGTTCAAGCTTTCTTT.